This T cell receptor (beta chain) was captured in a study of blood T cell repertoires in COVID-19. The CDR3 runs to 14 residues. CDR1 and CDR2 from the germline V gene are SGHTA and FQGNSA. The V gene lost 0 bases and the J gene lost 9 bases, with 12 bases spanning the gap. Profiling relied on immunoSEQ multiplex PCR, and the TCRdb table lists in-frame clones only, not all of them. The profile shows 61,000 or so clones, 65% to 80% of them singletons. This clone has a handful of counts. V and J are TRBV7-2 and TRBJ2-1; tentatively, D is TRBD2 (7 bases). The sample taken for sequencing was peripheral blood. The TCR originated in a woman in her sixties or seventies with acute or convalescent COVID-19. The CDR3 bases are TGTGCCAGCAGCTTAGCGGGGGGGCCCCGTGAGCAGTTCTTC. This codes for CASSLAGGPREQFF. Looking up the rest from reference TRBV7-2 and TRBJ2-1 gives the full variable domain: GAGVSQSPSNKVTEKGKDVELRCDPISGHTALYWYRQSLGQGLEFLIYFQGNSAPDKSGLPSDRFSAERTGGSVSTLTIQRTQQEDSAVYLCASSLAGGPREQFFGPGTRLTVL.